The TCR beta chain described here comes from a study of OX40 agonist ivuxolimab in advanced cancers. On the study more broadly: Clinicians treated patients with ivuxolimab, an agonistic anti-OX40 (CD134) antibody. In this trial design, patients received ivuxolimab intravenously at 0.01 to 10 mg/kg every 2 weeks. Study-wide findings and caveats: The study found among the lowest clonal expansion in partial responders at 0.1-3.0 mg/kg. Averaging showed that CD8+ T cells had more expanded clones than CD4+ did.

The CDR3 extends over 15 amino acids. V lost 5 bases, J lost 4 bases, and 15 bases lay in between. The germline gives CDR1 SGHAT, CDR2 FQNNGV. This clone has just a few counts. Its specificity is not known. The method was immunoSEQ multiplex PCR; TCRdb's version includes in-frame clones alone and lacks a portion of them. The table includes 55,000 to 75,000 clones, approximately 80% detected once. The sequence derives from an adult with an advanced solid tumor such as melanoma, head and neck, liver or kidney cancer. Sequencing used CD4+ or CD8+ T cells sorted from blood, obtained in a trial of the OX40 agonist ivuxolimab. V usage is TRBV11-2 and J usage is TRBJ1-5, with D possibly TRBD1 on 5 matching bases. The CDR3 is CASSGRDGGNQPQHF. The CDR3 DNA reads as TGTGCCAGCAGCGGACGGGACGGGGGGAATCAGCCCCAGCATTTT.